This T cell receptor beta chain was found in a study of blood T cell repertoires in COVID-19. This clone was seen only a few times. The trim removed 6 bases at V and 6 bases at J, leaving 10 bases unmatched. Per germline, CDR1 SEHNR and CDR2 FQNEAQ (reference sequence). The CDR3 is 15 residues long. The data were produced by immunoSEQ multiplex PCR, yet TCRdb's version contains in-frame clones alone and is incomplete. The sample gives about 170,000 clones, approximately 84% of which show up once; less than 3% is in the top ten. The sequence was obtained from a human donor with acute or convalescent COVID-19. The donor label of this sample is uncertain. The sample was peripheral blood. The chain has TRBV7-9 and TRBJ2-1; 8 positions agree with TRBD2. The CDR3 nucleotides read TGTGCCAGCAGTCGGAGCGGGAGTAACTGCAATGAGCAGTTCTTC. This translates into CASSRSGSNCNEQFF. Combining the CDR3 with reference TRBV7-9 and TRBJ2-1 gives the whole variable domain DTGVSQNPRHKITKRGQNVTFRCDPISEHNRLYWYRQTLGQGPEFLTYFQNEAQLEKSRLLSDRFSAERPKGSFSTLEIQRTEQGDSAMYLCASSRSGSNCNEQFFGPGTRLTVL.